These T cell receptor beta chains were read from a single sample in a study of Ad26.COV2.S vaccination and SARS-CoV-2 variants. Generated by immunoSEQ multiplex PCR, the TCRdb table keeps only in-frame clones and is missing some. Altogether approximately 240,000 clones are present, over 75% being singletons, with the ten largest covering approximately 12%. The sample in question was peripheral blood, obtained in a trial of Ad26.COV2.S vaccine versus placebo. The receptors originated from a person between 18 and 59 years old who received the Ad26.COV2.S COVID-19 vaccine or a placebo. Each CDR3 is given with its conserved first and last residue.

J gene: TRBJ2-5; V gene: TRBV5-1; CDR3 protein: CASSLTGGVETQYF
J gene: TRBJ2-7; V gene: TRBV7-9; CDR3 protein: CASSLVPSGSYEQYF
J gene: TRBJ2-5; V gene: TRBV30; CDR3 protein: CAWSGVLPAETQYF
J gene: TRBJ2-7; V gene: TRBV7-2; CDR3 protein: CASSPSGGVPYEQYF
J gene: TRBJ1-5; V gene: TRBV23-1; CDR3 protein: CASNAGQRRIGNQPQHF
J gene: TRBJ2-7; V gene: TRBV3-1/TRBV3-2; CDR3 protein: CASSQAGRFGEQYF
J gene: TRBJ2-2; V gene: TRBV28; CDR3 protein: CASKPGGTGELFF
J gene: TRBJ2-1; V gene: TRBV19; CDR3 protein: CASSTARGLYNEQFF
J gene: TRBJ2-7; V gene: TRBV10-3; CDR3 protein: CAISDGAVEQYF
J gene: TRBJ1-6; V gene: TRBV6-6; CDR3 protein: CASSPGGGTLHF
J gene: TRBJ2-5; V gene: TRBV7-9; CDR3 protein: CASSPRGTVSETQYF
J gene: TRBJ2-1; V gene: TRBV29-1; CDR3 protein: CSTGLSGSEQFF
J gene: TRBJ2-5; V gene: TRBV5-6; CDR3 protein: CASSLLGRGLETQYF
J gene: TRBJ2-7; V gene: TRBV3-1/TRBV3-2; CDR3 protein: CASRTSGAWYEQYF
J gene: TRBJ2-7; V gene: TRBV6-6; CDR3 protein: CASSPGGQGYEQYF
J gene: TRBJ2-1; V gene: TRBV28; CDR3 protein: CASRLGQGVYNEQFF
J gene: TRBJ2-1; V gene: TRBV9; CDR3 protein: CASSDGGAAEQFF
J gene: TRBJ2-7; V gene: TRBV4-3; CDR3 protein: CASSQDRAATYEQYF
J gene: TRBJ1-4; V gene: TRBV10-2; CDR3 protein: CASGGAGNNNEKLFF
J gene: TRBJ1-1; V gene: TRBV7-2; CDR3 protein: CATRPMNTEAFF
J gene: TRBJ1-1; V gene: TRBV30; CDR3 protein: CAWSVRRVGTEAFF
J gene: TRBJ2-3; V gene: TRBV28; CDR3 protein: CASSLSGGVTDTQYF
J gene: TRBJ2-5; V gene: TRBV6-5; CDR3 protein: CASTQSWGRETQYF
J gene: TRBJ2-5; V gene: TRBV11-2; CDR3 protein: CASSFGQKTQYF
J gene: TRBJ1-2; V gene: TRBV7-3; CDR3 protein: CASSPQGANYGYTF
J gene: TRBJ2-7; V gene: TRBV6-5; CDR3 protein: CASSPGDRGREQYF
J gene: TRBJ2-1; V gene: TRBV12-3/TRBV12-4; CDR3 protein: CASSFGGDQQFF
J gene: TRBJ2-2; V gene: TRBV6-6; CDR3 protein: CASTRANGGAGELFF
J gene: TRBJ1-2; V gene: TRBV20-1; CDR3 protein: CSATGVYGYTF
J gene: TRBJ2-6; V gene: TRBV4-2; CDR3 protein: CASSQETGSGANVLTF
J gene: TRBJ2-2; V gene: TRBV6-6; CDR3 protein: CASEVSNTGELFF